This T cell receptor (beta chain) was found in a study of shared clonotypes between healthy human individuals. Study-wide context: Aged 18 to 49, the donors were a couple of women and three men. Study results and limitations: A few donors showed sharing of around 5% of naive CD4 clonotypes.

Here immunoSEQ multiplex PCR was the method, and the copy in TCRdb shows in-frame clones only, minus some. The sample holds 2 million or so clones; around 95% are singletons and the top ten take 0.13%. In regard to this clone: Its specificity is not known. This same CDR3 is encoded by further DNA sequences in the sample.

Sequenced: naive CD4+ T cells sorted from blood. The subset is: CD45RA+ positively selected. This sequence was found in a man aged 18 to 29 in good health.

The CDR3 coding sequence is TGTGCCAGCAGCTTAGGGGGGACAGATACGCAGTATTTT. Translation: CASSLGGTDTQYF. The chain carries TRBV5-6 and TRBJ2-3; either TRBD1 or TRBD2 may supply D (6 bases each). Trimming stripped 2 bases from V and 3 bases from J, with 7 bases between. The CDR3 consists of 13 residues. Germline V lookup: CDR1 SGHDT, CDR2 YYEEEE.